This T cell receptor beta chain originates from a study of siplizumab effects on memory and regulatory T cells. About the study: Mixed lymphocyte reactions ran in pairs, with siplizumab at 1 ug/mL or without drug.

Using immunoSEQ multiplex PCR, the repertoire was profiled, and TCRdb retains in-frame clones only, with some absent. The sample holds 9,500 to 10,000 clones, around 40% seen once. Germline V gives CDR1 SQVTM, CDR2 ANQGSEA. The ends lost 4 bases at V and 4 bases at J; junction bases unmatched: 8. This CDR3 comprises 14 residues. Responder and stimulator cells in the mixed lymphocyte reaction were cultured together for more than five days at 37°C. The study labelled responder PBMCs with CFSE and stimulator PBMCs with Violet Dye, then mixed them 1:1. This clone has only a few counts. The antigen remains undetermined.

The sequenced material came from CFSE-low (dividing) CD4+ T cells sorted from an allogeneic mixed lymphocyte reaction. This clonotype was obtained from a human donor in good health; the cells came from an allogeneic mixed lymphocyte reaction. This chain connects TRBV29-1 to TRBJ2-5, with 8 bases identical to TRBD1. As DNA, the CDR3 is TGCAGCGTTGTAGGGCCAGGGGGCGCAGAGACCCAGTACTTC. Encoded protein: CSVVGPGGAETQYF.